Listed below are T cell receptor beta chains from one sample, sequenced in a study of CD8 T cells in ankylosing spondylitis. TCRdb ran MiXCR on the 5' RACE reads and lists one entry per CDR3 protein. This sample yields about 220,000 distinct CDR3 sequences, of which about a sixth are seen a single time; about 42% belongs to the top ten. Sequences were obtained from blood, either unsorted or a sorted T cell fraction (not recorded which). These receptors came from a male donor with ankylosing spondylitis. Each CDR3 is given without its conserved first and last residue. The order of the fields is CDR3 protein, J gene, clone size, V gene. The size of a clone is reported for some rows only, either as once, few or many, or as a class for expanded clones.

CDR3aa: ASSQRGTGGHQPQH
j_gene: TRBJ1-5
abundance: NA
v_gene: TRBV4-1

CDR3aa: ASSNSAQTLTGELF
j_gene: TRBJ2-2
abundance: few
v_gene: TRBV6-5

CDR3aa: ASSWKGTRAKNIQY
j_gene: TRBJ2-4
abundance: few
v_gene: TRBV5-1

CDR3aa: ASSSTANTEAF
j_gene: TRBJ1-1
abundance: many
v_gene: TRBV5-1

CDR3aa: ASSQLAGNQETQY
j_gene: TRBJ2-5
abundance: NA
v_gene: TRBV4-1

CDR3aa: ASSQVDGSQETQY
j_gene: TRBJ2-5
abundance: few
v_gene: TRBV4-1

CDR3aa: ASSYSFRDRDSQETQY
j_gene: TRBJ2-5
abundance: once
v_gene: TRBV6-5

CDR3aa: ASSPVPGSYEQY
j_gene: TRBJ2-7
abundance: few
v_gene: TRBV6-1

CDR3aa: ASSSSSTDTQY
j_gene: TRBJ2-3
abundance: few
v_gene: TRBV9

CDR3aa: SVDEQGYTGELF
j_gene: TRBJ2-2
abundance: NA
v_gene: TRBV29-1

CDR3aa: ASSSETSGDYNEQF
j_gene: TRBJ2-1
abundance: NA
v_gene: TRBV27

CDR3aa: ATSQGSEAF
j_gene: TRBJ1-1
abundance: few
v_gene: TRBV6-2/TRBV6-3

CDR3aa: ASSPHTLNTEAF
j_gene: TRBJ1-1
abundance: NA
v_gene: TRBV11-2

CDR3aa: ASSTGQSHTGELF
j_gene: TRBJ2-2
abundance: NA
v_gene: TRBV6-2/TRBV6-3

CDR3aa: ASSPRLAGGPGEQY
j_gene: TRBJ2-7
abundance: NA
v_gene: TRBV4-2

CDR3aa: ASSLGGGWYEQY
j_gene: TRBJ2-7
abundance: NA
v_gene: TRBV5-6

CDR3aa: ASSFGSGSYEQY
j_gene: TRBJ2-7
abundance: many
v_gene: TRBV11-2

CDR3aa: ASSLLGQGAYEQY
j_gene: TRBJ2-7
abundance: NA
v_gene: TRBV13

CDR3aa: AWRTGATYEQY
j_gene: TRBJ2-7
abundance: NA
v_gene: TRBV30

CDR3aa: ASSPTSADQF
j_gene: TRBJ2-1
abundance: NA
v_gene: TRBV12-3/TRBV12-4

CDR3aa: ASSDRQETQY
j_gene: TRBJ2-5
abundance: NA
v_gene: TRBV12-3/TRBV12-4